The entry below gives a single T cell receptor beta chain sequence along with its context. Its cognate antigen has yet to be identified. Base qualities are not at hand, and no much larger clone is one base apart. Participants in the prospective study were enrolled through a virtual design, were aged about 18 to 90 years, and lived in 24 United States geographic areas. In the prospective study, cohorts were assigned on the basis of participant-reported clinical history obtained from a screening survey and a study questionnaire. Recovered participants in ImmuneRACE Cohort 3 were defined by two consecutive negative NP/OP PCR tests, clearance by a healthcare professional, or resolution of symptoms. In the prospective study, mobile phlebotomists collected whole blood, serum and a nasopharyngeal or oropharyngeal swab from each participant. Additional blood draws and questionnaires over an approximately two-month period could optionally be provided by prospective study participants. Before DNA extraction, prospective study blood samples were shipped either frozen or at room temperature.

The source of the sample is a study of blood T cell repertoires in COVID-19 (dated by TCRdb to the early 2020s). General notes on the study: The collaborator samples originated in the United States, Italy and Spain and spanned the acute and convalescent phases of COVID-19. Sample metadata almost always included a de-identified subject ID, COVID-19 status, age in years and sex. The material from the prospective study consisted of cDNA or gDNA derived from T cells, B-cell-depleted T cells, or PBMCs. HLA class I and class II types, where available, came from metadata supplied by the sample provider rather than from assay-based typing. The repertoires were released in a freely available public database intended as a resource for research on the immune response to SARS-CoV-2. The dataset comprised deeply sampled blood TCRbeta repertoires from subjects exposed to, actively infected with, or recovered from COVID-19. The samples were drawn from the first 160 participants of the ongoing ImmuneRACE study and from more than 1,000 subjects provided by 6 global collaborators. Broader findings and caveats from the paper: The amount of clinical and demographic metadata varied by source and participant and was provided uncurated.

Including the terminal cysteine and phenylalanine, the CDR3 comprises 17 residues. The entry retains the CDR3 DNA only, 51 bases that are in frame from base 1. Germline trimming amounts to 0 bases on V and 4 bases on J, with 7 as the count of junction bases outside the gene matches. From the germline V gene (reference sequence), CDR1 is LGHDT and CDR2 is YNNKEL. TCRbeta CDR3 regions were amplified from genomic DNA by means of the immunoSEQ Assay, a bias-controlled multiplex PCR. Regarding the original processing steps: The number of nucleated cells in each sample was estimated by amplification of reference gene primers within the assay. Sequence reads were collapsed and filtered to measure the absolute abundance of every unique TCRbeta CDR3 rearrangement. For each sample, productive Simpson clonality was calculated by taking the square root of Simpson's diversity index across productive rearrangements. TCRdb retrieved this table from immuneACCESS and kept in-frame rearrangements only. Not all clones are present; in checked studies, unresolved V genes account for under half, and no reason is known for the remainder. V and J calls and clone size are those listed in that table; D and trimming were worked out from the DNA. In this sample the table shows some 200,000 clones, around four fifths of which occur a single time. Of the sample, around 15% is held by the ten largest clones.

The clonotype originates from a woman aged 45-60 years who had recovered from COVID-19. What was sequenced was PBMCs or T cells enriched from blood (not recorded which). The sequence is built from TRBV3-1 (or the pseudogene TRBV3-2) and TRBJ2-7, and TRBD2 matches 12 of the central bases. In nucleotides, the sequence is TGTGCCAGCAGCCAAGATCTTGGACTAGCGGGAATGTACGAGCAGTACTTC. Translated, this gives CASSQDLGLAGMYEQYF.